The rows below give T cell receptor beta chains drawn from one sample of a study of OX40 agonist ivuxolimab in advanced cancers. Profiling relied on immunoSEQ multiplex PCR, and the TCRdb table lists in-frame clones only, not all of them. The sample has tens of thousands of clones, 87% seen once; the top ten hold less than 2%. The sequences come from CD4+ or CD8+ T cells sorted from blood, collected in a trial of the OX40 agonist ivuxolimab. All receptors come from an adult with an advanced solid tumor such as melanoma, head and neck, liver or kidney cancer. Each CDR3 is given without its conserved first and last residue. The D gene is left open where the match is weak.

v_call	j_call	d_call	cdr3_aa
TRBV10-2	TRBJ1-1	NA	ASRMTDNTEAF
TRBV2	TRBJ1-2	NA	ATRTAAAYGYT
TRBV10-3	TRBJ2-6	NA	AISESSGGDRRSGANVLT
TRBV5-1	TRBJ2-1	TRBD1	ASSPGQGRYNEQF
TRBV18	TRBJ1-1	NA	ASSPDSRNTEAF
TRBV7-6	TRBJ1-2	TRBD1	ASSLGQGRGYT
TRBV28	TRBJ1-4	NA	ASSPSRSLNLATNEKLF
TRBV7-8	TRBJ1-5	TRBD1	ASSSRDRVKPQH
TRBV28	TRBJ2-1	NA	ASSLYLGGNEQF
TRBV16	TRBJ2-3	NA	ASSPSSILRGGTDTQY
TRBV4-2	TRBJ1-2	NA	ASSQSGVLGYT
TRBV2	TRBJ1-2	NA	ASSENYGYT
TRBV7-9	TRBJ1-3	TRBD1	ASSPGQSSGNTIY
TRBV7-2	TRBJ2-7	NA	ASSPSLLGYEQY
TRBV28	TRBJ2-7	TRBD2	ASSRLAGGDEQY
TRBV11-2	TRBJ2-3	NA	ASSVATGRTDTQY
TRBV28	TRBJ1-2	NA	ASSSTGYGYT
TRBV11-2	TRBJ2-1	NA	ASSLDGGQFNEQF
TRBV5-3	TRBJ1-6	TRBD1	ARSSTGEGSPLH
TRBV7-2	TRBJ2-1	NA	ASSLDGQGNNEQF
TRBV4-2	TRBJ1-6	NA	ASRSQVISSPLH
TRBV2	TRBJ2-3	TRBD2	ASSGRGLAGVADTQY
TRBV28	TRBJ1-2	NA	ASNEPPRYGYT
TRBV6-1	TRBJ1-2	NA	ASLIETNYGYT
TRBV14	TRBJ1-5	NA	ASSRDLGQPQH
TRBV7-9	TRBJ2-1	TRBD2	ASSAEAGVPYNEQF
TRBV7-9	TRBJ1-2	NA	ASSLGTADGYT
TRBV7-9	TRBJ1-4	NA	ASSSGQVNEKLF
TRBV28	TRBJ1-1	NA	ASSSSRHEAF
TRBV18	TRBJ2-3	TRBD1	ASSPPGTGKASTDTQY
TRBV7-6	TRBJ2-6	NA	ASSLNSGANVLT
TRBV2	TRBJ1-4	NA	ASSEMGQINEKLF
TRBV5-6	TRBJ1-5	TRBD1	ASSLRGPGSQPQH
TRBV27	TRBJ2-4	TRBD2	ASSATGTSGGGAKNIQY
TRBV5-1	TRBJ2-2	TRBD2	ASRQGASGGKAGELF
TRBV6-5	TRBJ1-1	NA	ASSFGRDKNEAF
TRBV11-2	TRBJ2-7	TRBD1	ASSLRGQGALHEQY
TRBV11-3	TRBJ2-1	TRBD2	ASSLGGGRAVHEQF
TRBV5-1	TRBJ1-1	NA	ASSLTSNTEAF
TRBV6-5	TRBJ1-1	NA	ASSIRTTLNTEAF
TRBV28	TRBJ2-1	NA	ASTRDNEQF
TRBV5-6	TRBJ2-6	NA	ASSLLGSSGANVLT
TRBV21-1	TRBJ2-2	NA	ASSKEAGLNTGELF
TRBV4-1	TRBJ1-6	NA	ASSLREQWRNSPLH
TRBV19	TRBJ2-1	NA	ASNFGDSYNEQF
TRBV18	TRBJ2-7	NA	ASSPPSGSEQY
TRBV5-1	TRBJ2-2	NA	ASSLQGVGTGELF
TRBV21-1	TRBJ1-1	NA	ASSGRSFMNTEAF
TRBV4-2	TRBJ2-5	TRBD2	ASSQTSGGTLETQY
TRBV7-2	TRBJ1-6	NA	ASSLVAGQLNSPLH
TRBV5-8	TRBJ2-3	NA	ASSLVSTDTQY
TRBV28	TRBJ2-1	NA	ASTPGGYNEQF
TRBV10-3	TRBJ1-1	NA	AISLDPDTEAF
TRBV4-1	TRBJ1-6	NA	ASSQSDRDDSPLH
TRBV2	TRBJ2-5	NA	ASSEAAAVGSQY
TRBV7-2	TRBJ1-5	NA	ASSLVQGDQPQH
TRBV28	TRBJ1-5	TRBD1	ASSAPPDRGQPQH
TRBV7-2	TRBJ2-5	NA	ASSPPGVRETQY
TRBV6-1	TRBJ1-2	NA	ASSDLTRYGYT
TRBV7-2	TRBJ1-2	NA	ASSLVGYGYT